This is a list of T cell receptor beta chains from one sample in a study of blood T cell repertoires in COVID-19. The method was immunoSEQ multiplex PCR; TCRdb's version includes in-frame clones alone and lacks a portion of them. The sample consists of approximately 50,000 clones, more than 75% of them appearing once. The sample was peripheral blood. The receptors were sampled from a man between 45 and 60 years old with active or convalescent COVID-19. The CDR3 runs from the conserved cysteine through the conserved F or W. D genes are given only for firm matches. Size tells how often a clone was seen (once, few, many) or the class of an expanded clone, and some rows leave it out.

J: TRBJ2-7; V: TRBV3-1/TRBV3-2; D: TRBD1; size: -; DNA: TGTGCCAGCAGTCCGGGACAGGGGAACTACGAGCAGTACTTC; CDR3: CASSPGQGNYEQYF
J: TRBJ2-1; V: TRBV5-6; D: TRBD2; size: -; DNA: TGTGCCAGCAGGCCTACTAGCGGAGGAGGTGAGCAGTTCTTC; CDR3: CASRPTSGGGEQFF
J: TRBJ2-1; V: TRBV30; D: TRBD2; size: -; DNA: TGTGCCTGGAGCGGGGGGTACAATGAGCAGTTCTTC; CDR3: CAWSGGYNEQFF
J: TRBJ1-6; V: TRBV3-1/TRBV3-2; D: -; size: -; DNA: TGTGCCAGCGCCACGCGCTTTTCACCCCTCCACTTT; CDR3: CASATRFSPLHF
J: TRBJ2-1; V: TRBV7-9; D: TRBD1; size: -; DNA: TGTGCCAGCAGCTTCCCCTTCGGGACAGGGAACGAGCAGTTCTTC; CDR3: CASSFPFGTGNEQFF
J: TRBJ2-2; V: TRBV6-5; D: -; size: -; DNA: TGTGCCAGCACCCCAGGGATCTCCACCGGGGAGCTGTTTTTT; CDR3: CASTPGISTGELFF
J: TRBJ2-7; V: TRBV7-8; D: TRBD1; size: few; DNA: TGTGCCAGCAGCTCCTCTCCGGGACAGGCCTACGAGCAGTACTTC; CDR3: CASSSSPGQAYEQYF
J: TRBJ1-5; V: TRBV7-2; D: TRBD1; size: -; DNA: TGTGCCAGCAGCTTAGGGGACAGGGCGGATCAGCCCCAGCATTTT; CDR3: CASSLGDRADQPQHF
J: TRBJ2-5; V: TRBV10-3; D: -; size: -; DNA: TGTGCCATCAGTGAGTCCTCGGAGACCCAGTACTTC; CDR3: CAISESSETQYF
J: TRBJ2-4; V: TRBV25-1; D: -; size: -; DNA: TGTGCCAGCAGTGATGCTAGTGGAGCCAAAAACATTCAGTACTTC; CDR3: CASSDASGAKNIQYF
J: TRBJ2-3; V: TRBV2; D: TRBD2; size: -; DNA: TGTGCCAGCGCGGGAGGGGGCACAGATACGCAGTATTTT; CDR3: CASAGGGTDTQYF
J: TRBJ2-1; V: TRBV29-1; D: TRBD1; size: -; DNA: TGCAGCGTACTGGACAGGGGGGGGGATGAGCAGTTCTTC; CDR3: CSVLDRGGDEQFF
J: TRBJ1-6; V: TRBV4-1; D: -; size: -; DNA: TGCGCCAGCAGCCAAGAGCCCCTTAGCTCCTATAATTCACCCCTCCACTTT; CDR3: CASSQEPLSSYNSPLHF
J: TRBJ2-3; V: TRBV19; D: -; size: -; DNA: TGTGCCAGTAGTATAGAGGTAGGGAGAAGAGATACGCAGTATTTT; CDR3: CASSIEVGRRDTQYF
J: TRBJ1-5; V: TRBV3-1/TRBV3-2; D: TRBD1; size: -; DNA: TGTGCCAGCAGCCCCAGAATTGGGACAGGCGATGATCAGCCCCAGCATTTT; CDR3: CASSPRIGTGDDQPQHF
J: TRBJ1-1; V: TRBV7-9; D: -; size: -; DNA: TGTGCCAGCAGCTTAGCGCGCGGGACGCCCACTGAAGCTTTCTTT; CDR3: CASSLARGTPTEAFF
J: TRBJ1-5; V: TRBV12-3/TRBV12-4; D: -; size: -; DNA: TGTGCCAGTACAGGGAAGATGGGCCAGCCCCAGCATTTT; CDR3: CASTGKMGQPQHF
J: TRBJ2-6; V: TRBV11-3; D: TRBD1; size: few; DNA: TGTGCCAGCAGCGGCCGGACAGGATCTGGGGCCAACGTCCTGACTTTC; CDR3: CASSGRTGSGANVLTF
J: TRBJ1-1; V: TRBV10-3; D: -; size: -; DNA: TGTGCCATCAGTTCAACAGGGACTGAAGCTTTCTTT; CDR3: CAISSTGTEAFF
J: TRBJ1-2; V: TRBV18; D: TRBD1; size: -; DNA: TGTGCCAGCTCACCCGCCCGGGACAGGGGGCTTTACACCTTC; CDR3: CASSPARDRGLYTF
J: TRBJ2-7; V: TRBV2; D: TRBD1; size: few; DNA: TGTGCCACCGAGGGACAGGGGGGGAACGAGCAGTACTTC; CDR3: CATEGQGGNEQYF
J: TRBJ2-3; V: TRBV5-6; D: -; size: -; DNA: TGTGCCAGCAGCTTGGTAGAGGGCACAGATACGCAGTATTTT; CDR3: CASSLVEGTDTQYF
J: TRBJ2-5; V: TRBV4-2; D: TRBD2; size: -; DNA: TGTGCCAGCAGCCAAGGGGGGGGGCAAGAGACCCAGTACTTC; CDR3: CASSQGGGQETQYF
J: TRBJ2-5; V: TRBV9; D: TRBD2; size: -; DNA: TGTGCCAGCAGCAAAGAAGAGCTAGCGGGGGTGGGTAGGACCCAGTACTTC; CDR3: CASSKEELAGVGRTQYF
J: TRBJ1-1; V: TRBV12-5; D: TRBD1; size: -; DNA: TGTGCTAGTGGTGCCTCCGGGACAGGGTACACTGAAGCTTTCTTT; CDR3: CASGASGTGYTEAFF
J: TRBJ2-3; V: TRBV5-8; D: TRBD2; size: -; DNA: TGTGCCAGCAGTTCTGGACTAGCGGGATCAAGAGATACGCAGTATTTT; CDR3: CASSSGLAGSRDTQYF
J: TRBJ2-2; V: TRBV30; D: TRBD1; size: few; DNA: TGTGCCTCGGACAGGGATATCGGGGAGCTGTTTTTT; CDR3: CASDRDIGELFF
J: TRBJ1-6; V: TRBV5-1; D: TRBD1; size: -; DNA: TGCGCCAGCAGTCCCCAGGGGGGATTCTCCTCACCCCTCCACTTT; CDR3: CASSPQGGFSSPLHF
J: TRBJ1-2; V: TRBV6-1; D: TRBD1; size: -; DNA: TGTGCCAGCAAGGGTGACAGGGGGCGCCTCTATGGCTACACCTTC; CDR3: CASKGDRGRLYGYTF
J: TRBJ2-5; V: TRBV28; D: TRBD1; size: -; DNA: TGTGCCAGCAGCCGCCCGGCAGGGGGACAAGAGACCCAGTACTTC; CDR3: CASSRPAGGQETQYF
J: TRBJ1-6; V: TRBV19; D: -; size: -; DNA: TGTGCCAGTAGTCCCCCCGGGGGTCCAAATTCACCCCTCCACTTT; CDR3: CASSPPGGPNSPLHF
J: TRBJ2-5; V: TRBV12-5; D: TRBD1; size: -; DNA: TGTGCTAGTGCCCCGCCCAGTTTGTCAGGGGGGACCCAGTACTTC; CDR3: CASAPPSLSGGTQYF
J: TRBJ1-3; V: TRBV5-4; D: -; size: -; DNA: TGTGCCAGCAGCTTGGCCGCCCAAACAGCCTCCAACACCATATATTTT; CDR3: CASSLAAQTASNTIYF
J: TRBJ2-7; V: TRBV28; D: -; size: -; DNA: TGTGCCAGCAGTTTAGGGCAGGAGGTATACGAGCAGTACTTC; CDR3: CASSLGQEVYEQYF
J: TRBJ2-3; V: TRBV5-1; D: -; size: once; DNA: TGCGCCAGCAGTGAATTACAGTCCTACACAGATACGCAGTATTTT; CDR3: CASSELQSYTDTQYF
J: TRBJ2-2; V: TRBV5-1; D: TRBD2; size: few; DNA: TGCGCCAGCAGCTTGGGACTAGCGGGGGACCTCGCGAACACCGGGGAGCTGTTTTTT; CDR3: CASSLGLAGDLANTGELFF
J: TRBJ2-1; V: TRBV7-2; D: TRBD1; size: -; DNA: TGTGCCAGCGACAGAAACGACCAGGGACAGGCGCGCAGGAATGAGCAGTTCTTC; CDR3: CASDRNDQGQARRNEQFF
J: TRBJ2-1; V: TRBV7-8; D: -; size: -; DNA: TGTGCCAGCAGCTCCCAGGGGCAAAACTACAATGAGCAGTTCTTC; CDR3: CASSSQGQNYNEQFF
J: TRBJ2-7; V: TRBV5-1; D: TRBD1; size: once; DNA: TGCGCCAGCAGCCTTCAGGACAGGGGTACGTACGAGCAGTACTTC; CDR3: CASSLQDRGTYEQYF
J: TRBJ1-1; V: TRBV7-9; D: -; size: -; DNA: TGTGCCAGCTACCGCCAGTCGAACACTGAAGCTTTCTTT; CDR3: CASYRQSNTEAFF
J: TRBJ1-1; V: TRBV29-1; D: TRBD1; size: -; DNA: TGCAGCGTTGATGGACAGGGCACTGAAGCTTTCTTT; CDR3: CSVDGQGTEAFF
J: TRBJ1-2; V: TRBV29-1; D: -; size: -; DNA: TGCAGCGTTGATTTCAGGGGCTATGGCTACACCTTC; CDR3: CSVDFRGYGYTF
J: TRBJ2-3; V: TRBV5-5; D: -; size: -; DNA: TGTGCCAGCATCGAGGGCGGGGGCCTAGATACGCAGTATTTT; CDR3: CASIEGGGLDTQYF
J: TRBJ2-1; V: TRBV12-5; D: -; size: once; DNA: TGTGCTAGTGGTCCTACTCTATTGCCGAACAATGAGCAGTTCTTC; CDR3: CASGPTLLPNNEQFF
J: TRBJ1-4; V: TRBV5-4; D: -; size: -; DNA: TGTGCCAGCAGCCCCGGACAGACGAATGAAAAACTGTTTTTT; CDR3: CASSPGQTNEKLFF
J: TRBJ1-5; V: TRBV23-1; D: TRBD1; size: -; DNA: TGCGCCAGCAGTCAACCTAGGACAGGGAAGCCCCAGCATTTT; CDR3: CASSQPRTGKPQHF
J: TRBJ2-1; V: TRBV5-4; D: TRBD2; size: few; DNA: TGTGCCAGCAGCTTACTAGCGGGGGGGGTTTTAAATGAGCAGTTCTTC; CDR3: CASSLLAGGVLNEQFF
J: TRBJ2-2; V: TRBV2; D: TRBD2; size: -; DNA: TGTGCCAGCAGTGAATTTATGGGACTAGCGGGAGTACTCGCCGGGGAGCTGTTTTTT; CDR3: CASSEFMGLAGVLAGELFF
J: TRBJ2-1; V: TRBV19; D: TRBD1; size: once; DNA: TGTGCCAGTAGTGCCAGGGGGAATGAGCAGTTCTTC; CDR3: CASSARGNEQFF
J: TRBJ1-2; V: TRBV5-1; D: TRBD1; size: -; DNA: TGCGCCAGCAGCCCCGCAGGACAGGTCCACTATGGCTACACCTTC; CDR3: CASSPAGQVHYGYTF
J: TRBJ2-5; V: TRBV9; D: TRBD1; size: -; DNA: TGTGCCAGCAGCATCGGGACAGGACAAGAGACCCAGTACTTC; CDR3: CASSIGTGQETQYF
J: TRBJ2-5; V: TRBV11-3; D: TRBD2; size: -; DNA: TGTGCCAGCAGCGCCGGGACTAGGCCGGAGACCCAGTACTTC; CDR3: CASSAGTRPETQYF
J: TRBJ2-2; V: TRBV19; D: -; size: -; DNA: TGTGCCAGTAGTATCACGAACACCGGGGAGCTGTTTTTT; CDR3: CASSITNTGELFF